This T cell receptor beta chain was obtained from a study of technical replicates of blood from a handful of donors (dated by TCRdb to the late 2010s). As for this clone: Its antigen remains unidentified. No qualities accompany the bases; no much larger clone lies one base away.

The CDR3 sequence holds 18 residues, the cysteine and phenylalanine included. This entry keeps only the CDR3 DNA: 54 bases, framed from base 1. Sequences SGDLS (CDR1) and YYNGEE (CDR2) are obtained from the germline V gene. The V end loses 8 bases and the J end loses 2 bases, and a stretch of 23 bases separates them. Library preparation used the immunoSEQ multiplex PCR assay. Drawn from immuneACCESS, this table holds only the in-frame rearrangements with V and J called that TCRdb kept. Clones are partly lost; checked studies trace under half to an unresolved V gene and leave the rest unexplained. The sample has some 74,000 clones on record, nearly 98% of them singletons. Clones ranked in the top ten supply approximately 0.28% of the sample.

The specimen was T cells isolated from PBMCs. The origin of this receptor is a human donor in good health. The chain is encoded by TRBV9 joined to TRBJ2-6; perhaps TRBD1 is the D gene, with 6 bases matching. The nucleotide sequence is TGTGCCAGTGGGGGCCTCAGGGAAAAGGCTGCTGGGGCCAACGTCCTGACTTTC. This yields the protein CASGGLREKAAGANVLTF.